This is a list of T cell receptor beta chains from one sample in a study of CD8+CD57+ T cells in acquired aplastic anemia. TCRdb passed the reads through MiXCR, listing each CDR3 protein once. The profile shows approximately 200,000 distinct CDR3 sequences, approximately 49% of them singletons. The sequencing sample was made of sorted CD4+, CD8+, or CD8+CD57+ T cells (not recorded which) from PBMCs. The receptors originated from a human donor in good health, serving as a control. The CDR3 runs from the conserved cysteine through the conserved F or W. The order of the fields is D gene, J gene, V gene, clone size, CDR3 protein, CDR3 DNA. The D gene is left open where the match is weak. A clone size is listed for some rows: how often the clone was seen (once, few, many), or a class if it is expanded.

>.|TRBJ2-3|TRBV9|.
CASSSRYGTTDTQYF
TGTGCCAGCAGCTCCCGGTATGGGACCACAGATACGCAGTATTTT
>TRBD2|TRBJ2-3|TRBV7-2|.
CASSPLAGGLTEQYF
TGTGCCAGCAGCCCACTAGCGGGGGGGCTTACTGAGCAGTATTTT
>.|TRBJ2-5|TRBV5-8|.
CASRNGRGGGETQYF
TGTGCCAGCAGAAACGGCAGGGGGGGAGGAGAGACCCAGTACTTC
>TRBD2|TRBJ2-1|TRBV10-3|once
CAITTSGPTSYNEQFF
TGTGCCATCACGACTAGCGGCCCCACATCCTACAATGAGCAGTTCTTC
>.|TRBJ2-1|TRBV5-1|many
CASSGAPGMNEQFF
TGCGCCAGCAGTGGGGCCCCGGGGATGAATGAGCAGTTCTTC
>TRBD1|TRBJ2-2|TRBV7-3|many
CASSSNRGTGELFF
TGTGCCAGCAGCTCGAACAGGGGCACCGGGGAGCTGTTTTTT
>.|TRBJ2-5|TRBV7-7|.
CASGLGGQPTLYF
TGTGCTAGCGGCTTAGGGGGACAGCCGACCCTGTACTTC
>TRBD1|TRBJ1-2|TRBV19|.
CASSIGQEGGYTF
TGTGCCAGTAGTATTGGACAGGAGGGTGGCTACACCTTC
>TRBD1|TRBJ1-5|TRBV10-3|many
CAISVGQENQPQHF
TGTGCCATCAGCGTCGGACAGGAGAATCAGCCCCAGCATTTT
>.|TRBJ2-1|TRBV15|medium-sized
CATSRDGGEQFF
TGTGCCACCAGCAGAGATGGCGGTGAGCAGTTCTTC
>.|TRBJ1-6|TRBV30|many
CAWSRSGNSPLHF
TGTGCCTGGAGTCGGTCCGGTAATTCACCCCTCCACTTT
>.|TRBJ1-2|TRBV7-2|.
CASSLGRLGSSLGYTF
TGTGCCAGCAGCTTAGGGAGGTTGGGGAGTTCCCTTGGCTACACCTTC
>TRBD1|TRBJ1-2|TRBV19|many
CASSIGQGAYYGYTF
TGTGCCAGTAGTATCGGACAGGGGGCCTACTATGGCTACACCTTC
>.|TRBJ2-5|TRBV20-1|.
CSARDASDQWKTQYF
TGCAGTGCTAGAGATGCCAGTGATCAGTGGAAGACCCAGTACTTC
>.|TRBJ2-7|TRBV4-3|.
CASSQEISGHYEQYF
TGCGCCAGCAGCCAAGAGATATCCGGCCACTACGAGCAGTACTTC
>.|TRBJ2-7|TRBV15|.
CATSSGSYEQYF
TGTGCCACCAGCAGTGGGTCCTACGAGCAGTACTTC
>.|TRBJ1-1|TRBV19|.
CASSIASRQAFF
TGTGCCAGTAGTATTGCAAGTCGACAGGCTTTCTTT
>.|TRBJ2-2|TRBV4-3|many
CASSQGNAGELFF
TGCGCCAGCAGCCAAGGGAACGCCGGGGAGCTGTTTTTT
>.|TRBJ1-2|TRBV5-6|many
CASSSTGYGYTF
TGTGCCAGCAGCTCCACAGGGTATGGCTACACCTTC
>.|TRBJ1-5|TRBV6-6|many
CASSYSIRGQRYQPQHF
TGTGCCAGCAGTTACTCGATCCGCGGACAGAGATATCAGCCCCAGCATTTT
>.|TRBJ2-5|TRBV7-2|.
CASSSDGETQYF
TGTGCCAGCAGCTCGGACGGAGAGACCCAGTACTTC
>TRBD1|TRBJ2-3|TRBV5-1|many
CASSPMTGVGTDTQYF
TGCGCCAGCAGCCCAATGACAGGGGTTGGCACAGATACGCAGTATTTT
>.|TRBJ2-3|TRBV9|many
CASSVSPSRDTQYF
TGTGCCAGCAGCGTGTCCCCAAGTCGAGATACGCAGTATTTT
>.|TRBJ1-2|TRBV19|.
CASTFGAGRSYTF
TGTGCCAGTACTTTCGGGGCGGGGAGGAGCTACACCTTC
>.|TRBJ1-2|TRBV9|many
CASSVGSTTNYGYTF
TGTGCCAGCAGCGTAGGATCCACTACTAACTATGGCTACACCTTC
>.|TRBJ2-7|TRBV7-2|.
CASSPRDTDEQYF
TGTGCCAGCAGCCCCCGGGACACTGACGAGCAGTACTTC
>TRBD1|TRBJ2-3|TRBV9|.
CASSVKTGGEGGTDTQYF
TGTGCCAGCAGCGTAAAGACAGGGGGCGAAGGTGGCACAGATACGCAGTATTTT
>.|TRBJ2-1|TRBV12-5|.
CASGLAQANNEQFF
TGTGCTAGTGGTTTAGCGCAGGCAAACAATGAGCAGTTCTTC
>TRBD2|TRBJ2-3|TRBV5-6|many
CASSVSAGLTDTQYF
TGTGCCAGCAGCGTCTCAGCGGGGCTCACAGATACGCAGTATTTT
>TRBD2|TRBJ2-3|TRBV20-1|many
CSALRLAGVDTQYF
TGCAGTGCGCTTCGGCTAGCGGGGGTAGATACGCAGTATTTT
>TRBD1|TRBJ1-1|TRBV5-8|many
CASSRHIGTGVTNTEAFF
TGTGCCAGCAGCCGACACATAGGGACAGGTGTGACTAACACTGAAGCTTTCTTT